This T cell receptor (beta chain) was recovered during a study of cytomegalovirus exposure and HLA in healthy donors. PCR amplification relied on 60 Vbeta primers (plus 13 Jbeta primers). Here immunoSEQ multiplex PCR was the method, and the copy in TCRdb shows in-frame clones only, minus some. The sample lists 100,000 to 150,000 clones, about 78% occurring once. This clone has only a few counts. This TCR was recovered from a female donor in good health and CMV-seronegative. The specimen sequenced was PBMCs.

CDR3 loop: CASSTGTGPNEKLFF. CDR3 coding DNA: TGTGCCAGTAGTACCGGGACAGGCCCTAATGAAAAACTGTTTTTT. V gene TRBV19 combines with J gene TRBJ1-4, with 8 bases fitting TRBD1. Germline loops: CDR1 LNHDA, CDR2 SQIVND (reference sequence). Trimming removed 4 bases from V and 3 bases from J; junction bases left unmatched: 4. The CDR3 contains 15 residues.